This record looks at one T cell receptor beta chain sequence and its context. Its antigen is not identified. Other DNA sequences in the sample encode the same CDR3. The data stem from a study of TIL therapy for anti-PD-1-resistant metastatic lung cancer. Across the whole study: Tumors carried a median about 1.6 non-synonymous mutations per megabase. Study results and limitations: The cohort had more treatment-naive, never-smoker and oncogene-addicted patients than typical. The baseline peripheral repertoire was partially replaced by infused TIL clonotypes that later decayed.

The CDR3 is 18 amino acids. Germline assignment: CDR1 PRHDT and CDR2 FYEKMQ (reference sequence). The V and J ends lost 0 bases and 4 bases, in that order; junction bases with no gene match: 9. The immunoSEQ assay was v3. Assay: immunoSEQ multiplex PCR; the TCRdb copy retains only in-frame clones and omits some. This sample carries some 45,000 clones, 80% to 90% of them seen once, and the ten largest clones take around 5%. The time point is: pre-treatment sample, taken before nivolumab and TIL therapy. Adults with stage 4 NSCLC were enrolled in a phase I trial. The sequence was collected from a person between 25 and 79 years old with non-small cell lung cancer. The sample was blood, taken at baseline. The chain links TRBV13 to TRBJ2-2; 9 bases line up with TRBD2. The chain's CDR3 is CASSLGLAGGPVTGELFF. CDR3 nucleotides: TGTGCCAGCAGCTTAGGACTCGCGGGGGGGCCGGTCACCGGGGAGCTGTTTTTT.